The TCR beta chain under discussion was sequenced for a study of shared clonotypes between healthy human individuals. Background on the study: Used for every donor were three CD4 naive, three CD4 memory, two CD8 naive and one CD8 memory plate.

Using immunoSEQ multiplex PCR, the repertoire was profiled, and TCRdb retains in-frame clones only, with some absent. The table includes approximately 1.5 million clones, about 98% detected once. Naive CD45RA+ and memory CD45RA-negative subsets were split from CD4+ cells. CDR1 is SGHDT, CDR2 YYEEEE, per germline. This CDR3 spans 13 amino acids. V lost 0 bases and J 5 bases, leaving 8 bases between the germline ends. Study results and limitations: Rarefaction showed sorted-subset sequencing was incomplete despite large depth. Sharing of clonotypes among donors was expected to vary with sequencing depth.

A remark on this clone: Its specificity is not known.

The chain links TRBV5-6 to TRBJ2-5; no definite D call. This clonotype was sampled from a young man in good health. Sequenced input: naive CD4+ T cells sorted from blood. Subset in this sample: CD45RA+ positively selected. This chain's CDR3 is CASSLGMRETQYF. The CDR3 DNA reads TGTGCCAGCAGCTTGGGCATGCGGGAGACCCAGTACTTC.